This T cell receptor beta chain was recorded in a study of shared clonotypes between healthy human individuals. The overall study: Sampling drew on donors who were a couple of women and three men aged 18 to 49. Three CD4 naive, three CD4 memory, two CD8 naive and one CD8 memory plate were used per donor. The study's findings and limits: Blood alone was sampled, and tissue repertoires likely differ. As a rule, naive subsets had a larger estimated richness than memory subsets.

As regards this clone: What it recognizes is unknown.

TCRdb keeps only in-frame clones here, not all; method: immunoSEQ multiplex PCR. The sample has some 2 million clones, approximately 94% seen once; the top ten hold 1.2%. Naive CD8 cells comprised CD45RO-negative, CCR7-positively selected cells, excluding terminally differentiated effector memory CD45RA+ cells. The sample consisted of naive CD8+ T cells sorted from blood. The sequence was obtained from a man younger than 30 in good health.

CDR3 in amino acids: CASSPDGNYEQYF. CDR3 nucleotides: TGTGCCAGCAGCCCCGACGGGAACTACGAGCAGTACTTC. The chain has TRBV6-5 and TRBJ2-7, with D possibly TRBD2 on 5 matching bases. The CDR3 loop spans 13 amino acids. Trimming stripped 6 bases from V and 3 bases from J, with 12 bases between. CDR1 and CDR2 (germline): MNHEY, SVGAGI.